This note documents a single T cell receptor beta chain sequence. The CDR3 covers 13 residues. The germline gives CDR1 MGHDK, CDR2 SYGVNS. V gave up 7 bases and J gave up 6 bases; unmatched junction bases: 3. Method: immunoSEQ multiplex PCR; TCRdb's copy keeps in-frame clones and lacks some. The data hold about 50,000 clones, with around 90% observed a single time. This sample is part of a study of T cell changes during pregnancy in multiple sclerosis. The chain links TRBV25-1 to TRBJ2-1; TRBD1 matches at 10 bases. The source was CD4+ T cells from peripheral blood mononuclear cells, collected after pregnancy. This TCR was recovered from a female donor in good health, enrolled as a control in a pregnancy study. CDR3 amino acids: CASTRTGGNEQFF. Here the CDR3 DNA reads TGTGCCAGCACAAGGACAGGGGGCAATGAGCAGTTCTTC.